The clone carrying this TCR beta chain occurred many times. Its specificity is unknown. This specimen belongs to a study of T-cell reconstitution after alpha-beta-depleted transplantation in children. Unique molecular identifiers were incorporated into the prepared TCRbeta library. TCRdb re-called the PCR reads through MiXCR, storing one row per CDR3 protein. The sample has 540,000 or so distinct CDR3 sequences; approximately 22% are singletons. V lost 5 bases, J lost 5 bases, and 13 bases stayed unmatched. The CDR3 is made up of 17 amino acids. Germline V gene lookup returns CDR1 MDHEN and CDR2 SYDVKM. Notes on the study in general: Reported findings indicate that, about two months after transplant, alpha-beta T cells came from several hundred expanded clones, which were derived from non-depleted graft cells. Surviving recipient T cells and thymic progenitors accounted for the high day-60 TCRbeta diversity observed in some patients. Once a year had passed after transplant, T-cell counts and diversity came mostly from newly produced T cells.

The source material was PBMCs, mostly from graft donor cells, sampled 360 days after TCRalphabeta/CD19-depleted stem cell transplant. V and J are TRBV28 and TRBJ2-5, with 11 positions matching TRBD1. The sequence derives from a boy younger than two who had a stem cell transplant for acute myeloid leukemia, so the T cells may come from the graft donor. The CDR3 DNA reads as TGTGCCAGCAGTACTACCTTGGACAGGGGGCGAAGGGAGACCCAGTACTTC. This gives the protein CASSTTLDRGRRETQYF.